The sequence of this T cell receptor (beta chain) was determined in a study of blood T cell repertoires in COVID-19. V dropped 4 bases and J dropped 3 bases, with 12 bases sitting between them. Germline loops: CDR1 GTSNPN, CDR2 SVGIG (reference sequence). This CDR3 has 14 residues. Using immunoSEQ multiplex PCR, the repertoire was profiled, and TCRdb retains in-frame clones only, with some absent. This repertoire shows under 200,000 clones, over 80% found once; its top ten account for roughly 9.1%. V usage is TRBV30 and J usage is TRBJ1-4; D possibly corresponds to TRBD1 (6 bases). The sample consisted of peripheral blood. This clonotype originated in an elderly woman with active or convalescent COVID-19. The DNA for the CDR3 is TGTGCCTGGAATATCGGGACACCTAATGAAAAACTGTTTTTT. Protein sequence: CAWNIGTPNEKLFF.